The 28 T cell receptor beta chains reported below all come from one sample, sequenced in a study of shared clonotypes between healthy human individuals. Naive CD8 cells were CD45RO-negative, positively selected for CCR7, excluding terminally differentiated effector memory CD45RA+ cells. The repertoire was sequenced with immunoSEQ multiplex PCR; TCRdb's copy has only in-frame clones and lacks some. The profile shows millions of clones, just under 95% of them singletons. The material sequenced was naive CD8+ T cells sorted from blood. The source of these receptors is a man aged 18 to 29 in good health.

The rearrangement uses TRBV11-2 and TRBJ1-5, with D maybe TRBD1 (6 bases). The CDR3 length is 15 residues. Germline-derived CDR1 and CDR2 are SGHAT and FQNNGV. The germline V and J ends were trimmed by 2 bases and 6 bases, with 14 bases remaining between them. CDR3 residues: CASSLFAGAGQPQHF. DNA of the CDR3: TGTGCCAGCAGCTTATTTGCAGGGGCAGGTCAGCCCCAGCATTTT.

The rearrangement links TRBV30 to TRBJ1-1; no reliable D call. V was cut by 0 bases and J by 5 bases, with 10 bases left in between. This CDR3 has 13 residues. CDR1 is GTSNPN and CDR2 is SVGIG in the germline V gene (reference sequence). CDR3 sequence: CAWSVREFTEAFF. DNA for the CDR3: TGTGCCTGGAGTGTGAGGGAATTTACTGAAGCTTTCTTT.

This chain uses TRBV4-3 with TRBJ1-3, with D possibly matching TRBD1 (5 bases). The germline V gene has CDR1 LGHNA and CDR2 YSLEER. The CDR3 contains 15 residues. V was cut by 0 bases and J by 4 bases, with 10 bases left in between. The CDR3 here is CASSQDGTPGNTIYF. The CDR3 coding sequence is TGCGCCAGCAGCCAAGATGGGACTCCGGGAAACACCATATATTTT.

V is TRBV5-4 and J is TRBJ2-1; D is tentatively TRBD1 or TRBD2 (5 bases each). The CDR3 has 13 residues. Germline CDR1 reads SGHNT; CDR2 reads YYREEE (reference sequence). The germline V and J ends were trimmed by 0 bases and 5 bases, with 6 bases remaining between them. DNA of the CDR3: TGTGCCAGCAGCTTGGTGGGGGACAATGAGCAGTTCTTC. Its protein product is CASSLVGDNEQFF.

V usage is TRBV4-1 and J usage is TRBJ1-5, with D perhaps matching TRBD1 (5 bases). Deletions cut 3 bases from V and 9 bases from J, with 12 bases between. This CDR3 comprises 13 residues. CDR1 MGHRA and CDR2 YSYEKL come from the germline V gene. The CDR3 DNA reads TGCGCCAGCAGCCACGGGGGGTTGCGGCCCCAGCATTTT. Protein: CASSHGGLRPQHF.

J is TRBJ1-2 and V is TRBV18; 7 bases line up with TRBD1. Germline loops: CDR1 KGHSH, CDR2 LQKENI. This CDR3 region has 16 residues. Trimming removed 2 bases from V and 3 bases from J; junction bases left unmatched: 9. The chain's CDR3 is CASSPGPDRVDYGYTF. The CDR3 nucleotides read TGTGCCAGCTCACCAGGTCCTGACAGGGTTGACTATGGCTACACCTTC. The full variable domain, in which reference TRBV18 and TRBJ1-2 provide the parts outside the CDR3, is NAGVMQNPRHLVRRRGQEARLRCSPMKGHSHVYWYRQLPEEGLKFMVYLQKENIIDESGMPKERFSAEFPKEGPSILRIQQVVRGDSAAYFCASSPGPDRVDYGYTFGSGTRLTVV.

The gene calls are TRBV7-9 and TRBJ1-4, with a possible D match to TRBD1 (6 bases). Germline CDR1 reads SEHNR; CDR2 reads FQNEAQ (reference sequence). The CDR3 length is 14 residues. V dropped 5 bases and J dropped 8 bases, with 15 bases sitting between them. CDR3 in amino acids: CASSHGGAGEKLFF. In DNA, the CDR3 is TGTGCCAGCAGCCATGGGGGGGCTGGAGAAAAACTGTTTTTT.

J is TRBJ2-7 and V is TRBV18; no firm D call. Germline V gives CDR1 KGHSH, CDR2 LQKENI. The V and J ends lost 3 bases and 2 bases respectively, with 5 bases between them. CDR3 length: 12 amino acids. In DNA, the CDR3 is TGTGCCAGCTCACCCGAACCCTACGAGCAGTACTTC. Translated: CASSPEPYEQYF.

This clone was recorded only once. V and J are TRBV5-1 and TRBJ2-7; D call uncertain. Deletions cut 0 bases from V and 4 bases from J, with 14 bases between. The CDR3 contains 15 residues. The germline CDR1 and CDR2 sequences are SGHRS and YFSETQ. Written as DNA, the CDR3 is TGCGCCAGCAGCTTGGCACAAGGGATATGGTACGAGCAGTACTTC. Protein product: CASSLAQGIWYEQYF.

The DNA for the CDR3 is TGTGCCAGCATCCCGCTGGCGGGAGCGAACACCGGGGAGCTGTTTTTT. It specifies CASIPLAGANTGELFF. The V gene is TRBV7-9, the J gene TRBJ2-2, with 7 bases identical to TRBD2. The V gene's germline CDR1 is SEHNR and CDR2 FQNEAQ (reference sequence). With 7 bases clipped from V and 0 bases from J, the junction kept 8 bases outside the gene matches. CDR3 length: 16 amino acids.

Worth noting for this clone: The same CDR3 also results from other DNA sequences found in this sample. This chain joins TRBV28 and TRBJ1-5; 9 bases align to TRBD1. The CDR3 consists of 14 residues. Germline V gene lookup returns CDR1 MDHEN and CDR2 SYDVKM. Trimming at V came to 6 bases and at J to 5 bases, leaving 5 bases not matched to a gene. CDR3 in DNA: TGTGCCAGCAGCCTGGACAGGGGCTATCAGCCCCAGCATTTT. Protein sequence: CASSLDRGYQPQHF.

The CDR3 spells CSVEDVYAGGYNEQFF. The CDR3 bases are TGCAGCGTTGAAGATGTCTATGCGGGTGGTTACAATGAGCAGTTCTTC. The J gene is TRBJ2-1, the V gene TRBV29-1, with a weak D call TRBD2 (5 bases). In germline, CDR1 is SQVTM, CDR2 ANQGSEA. The V end was cut by 0 bases, the J end by 4 bases, with 16 bases between. CDR3 length: 16 amino acids.

V usage is TRBV7-2 and J usage is TRBJ2-7, with D possibly TRBD2 on 6 matching bases. Between the trimmed V and J ends, which lost 5 bases and 2 bases, there was a span of 13 bases. Germline V gene sequence: CDR1 SGHTA, CDR2 FQGNSA. The CDR3 has 14 amino acids. The CDR3 DNA follows: TGTGCCAGCAGCCCCCCGGGAGAGGCCTACGAGCAGTACTTC. Amino acids: CASSPPGEAYEQYF.

This sequence joins TRBV5-6 and TRBJ1-1; TRBD1 agrees at 9 bases. The CDR3 is made up of 16 amino acids. The trim removed 0 bases at V and 2 bases at J, leaving 5 bases unmatched. Germline assignment: CDR1 SGHDT and CDR2 YYEEEE. The CDR3 protein is CASSLARDRVNTEAFF. The CDR3 coding sequence is TGTGCCAGCAGCTTGGCGCGGGACAGGGTAAACACTGAAGCTTTCTTT.

The chain is built from TRBV14 and TRBJ2-3, with 8 positions matching TRBD1. This CDR3 spans 18 amino acids. The trim removed 4 bases at V and 2 bases at J, leaving 14 bases unmatched. From germline, CDR1 is SGHDN and CDR2 FVKESK. The chain's CDR3 is CASSPGQGQRRSTDTQYF. CDR3 in DNA: TGTGCCAGCAGCCCCGGACAGGGTCAACGGCGGTCCACAGATACGCAGTATTTT.

V is TRBV27 and J is TRBJ1-1; D is uncertain. The CDR3 totals 13 residues. Trimming removed 5 bases from V and 4 bases from J, with 11 bases in between. CDR1 is MNHEY, CDR2 SMNVEV, per germline (reference sequence). CDR3 nucleotide sequence: TGTGCCAGCAGTGTCGGCGCGGGCACTGAAGCTTTCTTT. Its protein product is CASSVGAGTEAFF.

The chain couples TRBV4-1 to TRBJ2-1, with 12 bases that match TRBD2. V lost 1 base and J lost 10; bases outside the gene matches: 5. Germline V gene sequence: CDR1 MGHRA, CDR2 YSYEKL. This CDR3 is built from 15 residues. The CDR3 coding sequence is TGCGCCAGCAGCCAAGGACTAGCGGGAGAATGGGAGCAGTTCTTC. Protein sequence: CASSQGLAGEWEQFF.

V and J are TRBV18 and TRBJ2-7; 10 bases align to TRBD1. V dropped 6 bases and J dropped 0; count of bases not matched to a gene: 5. Germline CDR1 and CDR2: KGHSH and LQKENI. The CDR3 spans 15 residues. CDR3 in amino acids: CASSQGQGTSYEQYF. DNA of the CDR3: TGTGCCAGCTCCCAGGGACAGGGGACCTCCTACGAGCAGTACTTC.

The chain is built from TRBV5-6 and TRBJ1-4, with a tentative D call TRBD1 (6 bases). This CDR3 comprises 14 residues. Between the trimmed V and J ends, which lost 3 bases and 7 bases, there was a span of 13 bases. Germline CDR1 reads SGHDT; CDR2 reads YYEEEE. The DNA of the CDR3 is TGTGCCAGCAGCTGGGGGGGCGTTTTTGAAAAACTGTTTTTT. Translated: CASSWGGVFEKLFF. The variable domain in full, completed from reference TRBV5-6 and TRBJ1-4, reads DAGVTQSPTHLIKTRGQQVTLRCSPKSGHDTVSWYQQALGQGPQFIFQYYEEEERQRGNFPDRFSGHQFPNYSSELNVNALLLGDSALYLCASSWGGVFEKLFFGSGTQLSVL.

The J gene is TRBJ1-5, the V gene TRBV6-6; tentatively, D is TRBD1 (6 bases). Trimming stripped 5 bases from V and 3 bases from J, with 8 bases between. The CDR3 covers 13 residues. From germline, CDR1 is MNHNY and CDR2 SVGAGI (reference sequence). The CDR3 DNA is TGTGCCAGCAGTCGGGACAACAATCAGCCCCAGCATTTT. This translates into CASSRDNNQPQHF.

This clone was found once. The DNA of the CDR3 is TGCGCCAGCAGCCAAATTACAGAGAACACTGAAGCTTTCTTT. As protein: CASSQITENTEAFF. V is TRBV4-1 and J is TRBJ1-1; D ambiguous. Germline lookup yields CDR1 MGHRA and CDR2 YSYEKL. V was cut by 2 bases and J by 1 base, with 8 bases left in between. The CDR3 consists of 14 residues.

The chain uses TRBV5-1 and TRBJ1-1, with TRBD1 matching 7 bases. The CDR3 length is 15 residues. Germline CDR1 and CDR2: SGHRS and YFSETQ. The V and J ends lost 4 bases and 0 bases, in that order; junction bases with no gene match: 6. As DNA, the CDR3 is TGCGCCAGCAGCGCCTGGGACAGAATGAACACTGAAGCTTTCTTT. It translates to CASSAWDRMNTEAFF.

The J gene is TRBJ1-2, the V gene TRBV30, with D possibly TRBD1 on 5 matching bases. Germline CDR1 and CDR2: GTSNPN and SVGIG (reference sequence). Trimming took off 4 bases at V and 5 bases at J, with 14 bases between the two ends. The CDR3 length is 13 residues. The CDR3 sequence: CAWNDGALYGYTF. The CDR3 DNA reads TGTGCCTGGAACGACGGGGCCCTTTATGGCTACACCTTC.

The DNA for the CDR3 is TGCAGCGTCGCAACTAGTACAGGCTACGAGCAGTACTTC. Translated, it gives CSVATSTGYEQYF. The chain has TRBV29-1 and TRBJ2-7; the D gene could be TRBD1 or TRBD2 (5 bases each). Trimming removed 6 bases at V and 3 bases at J, with 15 bases between. The germline CDR1 and CDR2 sequences are SQVTM and ANQGSEA. The CDR3 is 13 residues long.

The V gene is TRBV4-3, the J gene TRBJ2-1, with 11 bases that match TRBD2. From germline, CDR1 is LGHNA and CDR2 YSLEER. With V trimmed by 0 bases and J by 9 bases, 7 bases remained unmatched. This CDR3 region has 16 residues. Here the CDR3 DNA reads TGCGCCAGCAGCCAAGATGTAGGTAGCGGGAGGGTTGAGCAGTTCTTC. It translates to CASSQDVGSGRVEQFF.

This chain connects TRBV10-3 to TRBJ2-7; D gene ambiguous. There are 12 residues in the CDR3. V dropped 2 bases and J dropped 7 bases, with 9 bases sitting between them. Germline V CDR1 and CDR2: ENHRY, SYGVKD. The DNA of the CDR3 is TGTGCCATCAGTGAGGCGGCGACTGAGCAGTACTTC. Encoded protein: CAISEAATEQYF.

This clone has a single count. The CDR3 here is CASTEVVGNSYNEQFF. CDR3 sequence (DNA): TGTGCCAGCACCGAAGTCGTCGGTAACTCCTACAATGAGCAGTTCTTC. The rearrangement links TRBV7-9 to TRBJ2-1, with no clear D. CDR1 and CDR2 (germline): SEHNR, FQNEAQ (reference sequence). The V gene lost 7 bases and the J gene lost 0 bases, with 16 bases spanning the gap. This CDR3 has 16 amino acids.

Points on this clone: A far larger clone is a single base away, which makes a read error likely. Additional DNA sequences in this sample encode the identical CDR3. The genes are TRBV7-9 and TRBJ2-7, with unresolved D. The V gene lost 1 base and the J gene lost 5 bases, with 3 bases spanning the gap. CDR3 length equals 11 residues. Looked up from germline, CDR1 is SEHNR and CDR2 is FQNEAQ (reference sequence). The CDR3 sequence is CASSLGDEQYF. The DNA of the CDR3 is TGTGCCAGCAGCTTAGGGGACGAGCAGTACTTC.